What follows describes a single TCR beta chain. A much larger clone lies one base from this, so it may be a read error. The V end was cut by 6 bases, the J end by 5 bases, with 13 bases between. The CDR3 is 13 amino acids. The data stem from a study of blood T cells in healthy people across ages. Samples had at least 7 million PBMCs isolated from them. Alongside a J-beta primer mix, a sample-barcoded 5' primer served in a second PCR lasting roughly 6 to 12 cycles. Using its own MiXCR run on the 5' RACE reads, TCRdb lists one record per CDR3 protein. The table includes some 900,000 distinct CDR3 sequences, around 26% detected once.

The chain carries TRBV12-3 or TRBV12-4 and TRBJ2-5, with D unresolved. This receptor was obtained from a woman over 75 in good health. Material: blood. CDR3 sequence reads: CASRQPPRETQYF. As DNA, the CDR3 is TGTGCCAGCAGACAGCCACCGAGGGAGACCCAGTACTTC.